This T cell receptor beta chain originates from a study of T cell responses to AZD1222 COVID-19 vaccine. As to this clone: Its target is unknown.

Findings and caveats of the study: Only a handful of AZD1222 recipients, roughly 6 in all, had baseline seropositivity.

This CDR3 contains 14 residues. CDR1 and CDR2 (germline): MDHEN, SYDVKM. The trim removed 7 bases at V and 2 bases at J, leaving 6 bases unmatched. Libraries were prepared by immunoSEQ multiplex PCR; TCRdb keeps only in-frame clonotypes and omits some of them. The sample includes more than 110,000 clones, around 88% of them seen just once. The sample in question was peripheral blood, obtained on day 0 of AZD1222 vaccination. This receptor was identified in an adult in good health. The genes are TRBV28 and TRBJ2-5; 8 bases fit TRBD1. The DNA for the CDR3 is TGTGCCAGCAAGCGGCGGGACAGGCAAGAGACCCAGTACTTC. Protein sequence: CASKRRDRQETQYF. Variable domain in full (rest from reference TRBV28 and TRBJ2-5): DVKVTQSSRYLVKRTGEKVFLECVQDMDHENMFWYRQDPGLGLRLIYFSYDVKMKEKGDIPEGYSVSREKKERFSLILESASTNQTSMYLCASKRRDRQETQYFGPGTRLLVL.